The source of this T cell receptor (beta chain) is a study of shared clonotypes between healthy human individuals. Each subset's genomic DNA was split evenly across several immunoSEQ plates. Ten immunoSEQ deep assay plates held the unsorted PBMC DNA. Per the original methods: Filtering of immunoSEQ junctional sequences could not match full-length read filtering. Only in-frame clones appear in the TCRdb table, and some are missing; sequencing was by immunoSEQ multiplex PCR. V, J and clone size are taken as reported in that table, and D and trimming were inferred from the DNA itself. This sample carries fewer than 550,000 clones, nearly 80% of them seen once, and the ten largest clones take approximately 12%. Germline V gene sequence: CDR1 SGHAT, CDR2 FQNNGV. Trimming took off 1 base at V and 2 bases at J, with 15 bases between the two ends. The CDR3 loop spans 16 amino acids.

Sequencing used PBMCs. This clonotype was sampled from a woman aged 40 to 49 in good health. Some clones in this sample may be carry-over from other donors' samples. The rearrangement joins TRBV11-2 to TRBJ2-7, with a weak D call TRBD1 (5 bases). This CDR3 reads CASSLGTGQLTYEQYF. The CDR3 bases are TGTGCCAGCAGCTTAGGTACAGGACAATTAACCTACGAGCAGTACTTC. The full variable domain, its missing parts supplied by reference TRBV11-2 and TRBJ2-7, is EAGVAQSPRYKIIEKRQSVAFWCNPISGHATLYWYQQILGQGPKLLIQFQNNGVVDDSQLPKDRFSAERLKGVDSTLKIQPAKLEDSAVYLCASSLGTGQLTYEQYFGPGTRLTVT.